These 27 T cell receptor beta chains were all obtained from the same sample, sequenced in a study of T cell responses to AZD1222 COVID-19 vaccine. Data came from immunoSEQ multiplex PCR; TCRdb stores just in-frame clones and leaves some out. The repertoire holds approximately 100,000 clones, with 70% to 90% as singletons. This specimen consisted of peripheral blood, obtained 28 days after the second AZD1222 dose. Receptors originate from an adult who received the AZD1222 COVID-19 vaccine.

The V call is TRBV6-5, the J call TRBJ1-4; the match to TRBD1 covers 7 bases. Looked up from germline, CDR1 is MNHEY and CDR2 is SVGAGI. The CDR3 runs to 14 residues. Trimming removed 6 bases from V and 11 bases from J; junction bases left unmatched: 12. CDR3 nucleotides: TGTGCCAGCAGCGACCGACAGGGCTTGAACAAACTGTTTTTT. Translation: CASSDRQGLNKLFF.

This clone has a single count. The CDR3 is CASSRPQGSSYNEQFF. CDR3 in DNA: TGTGCCAGTAGTAGGCCCCAGGGGAGCTCCTACAATGAGCAGTTCTTC. The chain uses TRBV19 and TRBJ2-1; D may be TRBD1 (6 bases). Germline assignment: CDR1 LNHDA and CDR2 SQIVND (reference sequence). V was cut by 4 bases and J by 0 bases, with 13 bases left in between. The CDR3 is made up of 16 amino acids.

The rearrangement joins TRBV10-3 to TRBJ1-5; D remains unclear. The CDR3 covers 15 residues. The germline V gene encodes CDR1 ENHRY and CDR2 SYGVKD. The ends were cut back, 2 bases at V and 3 bases at J, with 11 bases in the middle. The CDR3 region has the DNA TGTGCCATCAGTGAGAAGTTTGCCTACAATCAGCCCCAGCATTTT. Translated, it gives CAISEKFAYNQPQHF.

J is TRBJ2-7 and V is TRBV12-3 or TRBV12-4; D is tentatively TRBD1 or TRBD2 (5 bases each). The germline V and J ends were trimmed by 6 bases and 6 bases, with 15 bases remaining between them. The CDR3 runs 13 residues. The CDR3 DNA reads as TGTGCCAGCAGCTGGGACGGAACGTCCGAGCAGTACTTC. It is translated as CASSWDGTSEQYF.

V and J are TRBV4-2 and TRBJ2-7; no definite D call. The ends were cut back, 7 bases at V and 4 bases at J, with 14 bases in the middle. This CDR3 contains 13 residues. In germline, CDR1 is LGHNA, CDR2 YNFKEQ. The CDR3 spells CASTPGLGYEQYF. Written as DNA, the CDR3 is TGTGCCAGCACCCCGGGTCTAGGTTACGAGCAGTACTTC.

This clone came up once. The junction departs from the called germline gene at one end, perhaps through a read error. This sequence joins TRBV5-1 and TRBJ1-6; D gene uncertain. Germline CDR1 reads SGHRS; CDR2 reads YFSETQ. This CDR3 spans 15 amino acids. CDR3 nucleotide sequence: TGCGCCAGACTGGATTGTTGCTCCAATAATTCACCCCTCCACTTT. It encodes CARLDCCSNNSPLHF.

The rearrangement uses TRBV27 and TRBJ1-6; D is undetermined. Deletions cut 4 bases from V and 5 bases from J, with 9 bases between. The CDR3 has 14 amino acids. Germline-derived CDR1 and CDR2 are MNHEY and SMNVEV (reference sequence). The CDR3 sequence: CASSSGGNNSPLHF. In DNA, the CDR3 is TGTGCCAGCAGTTCAGGAGGGAATAATTCACCCCTCCACTTT.

This sequence joins TRBV19 and TRBJ2-7, with 7 bases that match TRBD1. J was trimmed by 2 bases and V by 1 base; bases with no gene match: 5. Germline CDR1 reads LNHDA; CDR2 reads SQIVND (reference sequence). CDR3 length equals 15 residues. The CDR3 sequence is CASSIVSGQTYEQYF. CDR3 nucleotides: TGTGCCAGTAGTATAGTGTCGGGACAGACCTACGAGCAGTACTTC.

This clone was seen only a few times. The chain carries TRBV7-9 and TRBJ1-6, with 7 bases matching TRBD1. Per the germline V gene, CDR1 is SEHNR and CDR2 is FQNEAQ (reference sequence). This CDR3 is built from 16 residues. J gave up 0 bases and V 3 bases, and 2 bases lay outside the gene matches. CDR3 nucleotide sequence: TGTGCCAGCAGCTTGACAGGGAGCTCCTATAATTCACCCCTCCACTTT. It is translated as CASSLTGSSYNSPLHF.

The chain employs TRBV19 and TRBJ1-4; D is unclear. The CDR3 has 14 residues. V lost 6 bases to trimming and J lost 5 bases, with 13 bases between them. CDR1 and CDR2 (germline): LNHDA, SQIVND (reference sequence). CDR3 in DNA: TGTGCCAGTAGGAACGGAAAGACCAATGAAAAACTGTTTTTT. Translation gives CASRNGKTNEKLFF.

The chain has TRBV7-9 and TRBJ2-7; the match to TRBD1 covers 7 bases. Per the germline V gene, CDR1 is SEHNR and CDR2 is FQNEAQ (reference sequence). V dropped 5 bases and J dropped 4; count of bases not matched to a gene: 5. The CDR3 is 13 residues long. The CDR3 nucleotides read TGTGCCAGCAGCCGACAGGGTTGGTACGAGCAGTACTTC. As protein: CASSRQGWYEQYF.

This chain connects TRBV11-2 to TRBJ1-5; D ambiguous. Looked up from germline, CDR1 is SGHAT and CDR2 is FQNNGV. The CDR3 length is 17 residues. Trimming shortened V by 1 base and J by 2 bases, and 15 bases separated the two germline ends. The CDR3 DNA is TGTGCCAGCAGCTTAGCCCCCTCCGGGATGGGCAATCAGCCCCAGCATTTT. This sequence encodes CASSLAPSGMGNQPQHF.

The chain carries TRBV29-1 and TRBJ1-1, with 10 bases that match TRBD1. J was trimmed by 0 bases and V by 4 bases; bases with no gene match: 8. The germline V gene encodes CDR1 SQVTM and CDR2 ANQGSEA. The CDR3 is 16 residues long. The CDR3 loop reads CSVGGTGATMNTEAFF. In DNA form, the CDR3 reads TGCAGCGTTGGAGGGACAGGGGCTACCATGAACACTGAAGCTTTCTTT.

The CDR3 DNA sequence: TGTGCCAGCAGCACTGGACAGGGAAACGAGCAGTACTTC. Protein sequence: CASSTGQGNEQYF. The rearrangement links TRBV7-7 to TRBJ2-7, with TRBD1 matching 8 bases. Germline values: CDR1 SSHAT, CDR2 FNYEAQ (reference sequence). This CDR3 is 13 amino acids long. V shed 5 bases, J shed 5 bases, and the junction held 5 bases outside the gene matches.

CDR3 DNA sequence: TGTGCCAGCAGTCTCCGGGGGGCGGGAGAGACCCAGTACTTC. Its translation is CASSLRGAGETQYF. V and J are TRBV6-5 and TRBJ2-5; perhaps TRBD2 as D (7 bases). This CDR3 has 14 residues. CDR1 and CDR2 from the germline V gene are MNHEY and SVGAGI. V shed 5 bases and J shed 4 bases, with 14 bases lying between them.

The CDR3 DNA sequence: TGTGCCAGCAGCTTGGGAGCCGGGGAGCTGTTTTTT. This gives the protein CASSLGAGELFF. The rearrangement links TRBV5-5 to TRBJ2-2; unclear D gene. The germline V gene encodes CDR1 SGHKS and CDR2 YYEKEE (reference sequence). CDR3 size: 12 residues. V gave up 0 bases and J gave up 6 bases, with 3 bases separating them. The full variable domain, completed using reference TRBV5-5 and TRBJ2-2, is DAGVTQSPTHLIKTRGQQVTLRCSPISGHKSVSWYQQVLGQGPQFIFQYYEKEERGRGNFPDRFSARQFPNYSSELNVNALLLGDSALYLCASSLGAGELFFGEGSRLTVL.

The CDR3 loop is CASSLALGTGELFF. DNA of the CDR3: TGTGCCAGCAGCTTAGCGCTTGGGACCGGGGAGCTGTTTTTT. V usage is TRBV7-2 and J usage is TRBJ2-2; no firm D call. V lost 0 bases and J lost 5, with 7 bases in between. Germline V gives CDR1 SGHTA, CDR2 FQGNSA. The CDR3 is made up of 14 amino acids.

The chain couples TRBV28 to TRBJ1-5, with D perhaps matching TRBD1 (5 bases). V lost 3 bases and J 0 bases, leaving 12 bases between the germline ends. The CDR3 covers 16 residues. Germline V gives CDR1 MDHEN, CDR2 SYDVKM. CDR3 in amino acids: CASSLWGGFSNQPQHF. As DNA, the CDR3 is TGTGCCAGCAGTTTGTGGGGGGGGTTTAGCAATCAGCCCCAGCATTTT.

Points on this clone: Other DNA sequences in the sample encode the same CDR3. This chain connects TRBV24-1 to TRBJ2-7, with D uncertain. The CDR3 has 14 amino acids. Trimming left V 4 bases short and J 6 bases short, with 15 bases between. CDR1 is KGHDR, CDR2 SFDVKD, per germline. The CDR3 DNA is TGTGCCACCAGTGACCACCGAAGGGAACGCGAGCAGTACTTC. It codes for CATSDHRREREQYF.

This chain links TRBV2 with TRBJ1-1, with D maybe TRBD1 (6 bases). Germline CDR1 reads SNHLY; CDR2 reads FYNNEI. The CDR3 is made up of 14 amino acids. With 5 bases removed from V and 2 bases from J, the gap between germline ends came to 12 bases. CDR3 amino acids: CASSRSGTNTEAFF. In DNA form, the CDR3 reads TGTGCCAGCAGTAGATCAGGGACAAACACTGAAGCTTTCTTT.

This clone was observed once. The chain has TRBV9 and TRBJ1-4; 7 bases line up with TRBD1. The V segment lost 3 bases and the J segment 4 bases; nucleotides outside the gene matches: 6. Per germline, CDR1 SGDLS and CDR2 YYNGEE. The length of the CDR3 is 15 residues. The CDR3 DNA reads TGTGCCAGCAGCGCCGCCGGGACAGTTAATGAAAAACTGTTTTTT. This gives the protein CASSAAGTVNEKLFF.

V usage is TRBV3-1 (or the pseudogene TRBV3-2) and J usage is TRBJ1-5; D gene ambiguous. The CDR3 is 15 residues long. CDR1 and CDR2 (germline): LGHDT, YNNKEL (reference sequence). V shed 0 bases and J shed 1 base, with 7 bases lying between them. This CDR3 is CASSQDSASNQPQHF. For the CDR3, the DNA is TGTGCCAGCAGCCAAGATAGCGCAAGCAATCAGCCCCAGCATTTT.

The chain carries TRBV7-3 and TRBJ2-5, with D hard to call. The CDR3 has 16 amino acids. Trimming took off 2 bases at V and 4 bases at J, with 17 bases between the two ends. Germline CDR1 is SGHTA and CDR2 is FQGTGA. The DNA of the CDR3 is TGTGCCAGCAGCTTAGTAGGTCCGGCGGCTGCAGAGACCCAGTACTTC. Protein sequence: CASSLVGPAAAETQYF.

This sequence joins TRBV5-1 and TRBJ2-7; D possibly corresponds to TRBD2 (6 bases). Germline loops: CDR1 SGHRS, CDR2 YFSETQ. Trimming took off 0 bases at V and 6 bases at J, with 10 bases between the two ends. CDR3 length equals 13 residues. CDR3 sequence reads: CASSLGLAPEQYF. The CDR3 bases are TGCGCCAGCAGCTTGGGGCTAGCGCCCGAGCAGTACTTC. The full variable domain, completed using reference TRBV5-1 and TRBJ2-7, is KAGVTQTPRYLIKTRGQQVTLSCSPISGHRSVSWYQQTPGQGLQFLFEYFSETQRNKGNFPGRFSGRQFSNSRSEMNVSTLELGDSALYLCASSLGLAPEQYFGPGTRLTVT.

V usage is TRBV5-1 and J usage is TRBJ2-2, with D possibly being TRBD2 (6 bases). This CDR3 has 16 residues. V was cut by 3 bases and J by 0 bases, with 12 bases left in between. In germline, CDR1 is SGHRS, CDR2 YFSETQ. The CDR3 DNA reads TGCGCCAGCAGCTGGGCGGGACGGGCGAACACCGGGGAGCTGTTTTTT. It specifies CASSWAGRANTGELFF.

This sequence joins TRBV7-2 and TRBJ1-2; 9 bases match TRBD1. Germline CDR1 SGHTA, CDR2 FQGNSA. The CDR3 totals 16 residues. J gave up 5 bases and V 5 bases, and 12 bases lay outside the gene matches. The CDR3 region has the DNA TGTGCCAGCAGCGCCACCCCTACCGGGACAGGGTATGGCTACACCTTC. Its translation: CASSATPTGTGYGYTF. The full variable domain, rest sourced from reference TRBV7-2 and TRBJ1-2, is GAGVSQSPSNKVTEKGKDVELRCDPISGHTALYWYRQSLGQGLEFLIYFQGNSAPDKSGLPSDRFSAERTGGSVSTLTIQRTQQEDSAVYLCASSATPTGTGYGYTFGSGTRLTVV.

The table lists this clone with a count of one. The chain couples TRBV11-2 to TRBJ2-7; no definite D call. CDR1 and CDR2 from the germline V gene are SGHAT and FQNNGV. Trimming removed 5 bases at V and 2 bases at J, with 13 bases between. The CDR3 runs 14 residues. The CDR3 loop reads CASSPAGLAYEQYF. CDR3 nucleotides: TGTGCCAGCAGCCCCGCCGGGCTGGCCTACGAGCAGTACTTC.